These 14 T cell receptor beta chains came from one sample sequenced in a study of OX40 agonist ivuxolimab in advanced cancers. Libraries were prepared by immunoSEQ multiplex PCR; TCRdb keeps only in-frame clonotypes and omits some of them. The sample comprises some 10,000 clones, approximately 79% of which are singletons, and approximately 40% rests with the top ten. The sample here was CD4+ or CD8+ T cells sorted from blood, taken in a trial of the OX40 agonist ivuxolimab. Source of these receptors: an adult with an advanced solid tumor such as melanoma, head and neck, liver or kidney cancer.

This rearrangement joins TRBV10-1 to TRBJ2-1; 10 nucleotides line up with TRBD2. The CDR3 extends over 13 amino acids. V shed 4 bases and J 10 bases; nucleotides not matched to a gene: 4. The germline gives CDR1 WNHNN, CDR2 SYGVQD (reference sequence). The CDR3 spells CASSGDSGREQFF. For the CDR3, the DNA is TGCGCCAGCAGTGGTGATAGCGGGAGGGAGCAGTTCTTC.

The rearrangement joins TRBV5-6 to TRBJ2-2; 11 nucleotides match TRBD2. This CDR3 spans 16 amino acids. V lost 2 bases to trimming and J lost 7 bases; unmatched junction nucleotides: 7. Germline lookup yields CDR1 SGHDT and CDR2 YYEEEE. CDR3 coding DNA: TGTGCCAGCAGCTTTACTAGCGGGAGTTCCTTCGGGGAGCTGTTTTTT. Translating gives CASSFTSGSSFGELFF.

The genes are TRBV5-1 and TRBJ1-4; TRBD1 is a possible D gene (5 bases). V shed 4 bases and J shed 10 bases, with 17 bases lying between them. Germline values: CDR1 SGHRS, CDR2 YFSETQ. The CDR3 is made up of 14 amino acids. CDR3 amino acids: CASSPYNRKGKLFF. CDR3 coding DNA: TGCGCCAGCAGCCCCTACAACAGGAAGGGAAAACTGTTTTTT.

V is TRBV4-2 and J is TRBJ1-5, with D hard to call. The length of the CDR3 is 15 residues. CDR1 and CDR2 (germline): LGHNA, YNFKEQ. V was shortened by 0 bases and J by 9 bases, with 15 bases between the two germline ends. The CDR3 spells CASSQDLAFRRPQHF. In DNA, the CDR3 is TGTGCCAGCAGCCAAGATCTGGCTTTTAGGAGGCCCCAGCATTTT.

This rearrangement joins TRBV19 to TRBJ2-7; D is possibly TRBD2 (6 bases). V was clipped by 6 bases and J by 1 base, with 13 bases between them. Germline loops: CDR1 LNHDA, CDR2 SQIVND (reference sequence). The CDR3 totals 14 residues. CDR3 in DNA: TGTGCCAGTAGCACCTCCGGGGGATCCTACGAGCAGTACTTC. This translates into CASSTSGGSYEQYF. The whole variable domain, remainder taken from reference TRBV19 and TRBJ2-7, is DGGITQSPKYLFRKEGQNVTLSCEQNLNHDAMYWYRQDPGQGLRLIYYSQIVNDFQKGDIAEGYSVSREKKESFPLTVTSAQKNPTAFYLCASSTSGGSYEQYFGPGTRLTVT.

The chain uses TRBV10-3 and TRBJ1-3; D remains ambiguous. Germline-derived CDR1 and CDR2 are ENHRY and SYGVKD. CDR3 length equals 16 residues. V was shortened by 6 bases and J by 2 bases, with 17 bases between the two germline ends. The CDR3 here is CAIRGSAFNPGNTIYF. The CDR3 DNA reads TGTGCCATCAGGGGGTCAGCCTTTAATCCTGGAAACACCATATATTTT.

The chain uses TRBV27 and TRBJ1-1; D uncertain. Germline V gene sequence: CDR1 MNHEY, CDR2 SMNVEV (reference sequence). This CDR3 comprises 14 residues. The V end was cut by 4 bases, the J end by 0 bases, with 9 bases between. The CDR3, as DNA: TGTGCCAGCAGTTCACGGATCATGAACACTGAAGCTTTCTTT. Translation: CASSSRIMNTEAFF.

The chain's CDR3 is CASSWETEAFF. Here the CDR3 DNA reads TGTGCCAGTAGTTGGGAAACTGAAGCTTTCTTT. The rearrangement links TRBV19 to TRBJ1-1; D ambiguous. The V and J ends lost 5 bases and 5 bases respectively, with 6 bases between them. CDR3 length equals 11 residues. Germline CDR1 is LNHDA and CDR2 is SQIVND (reference sequence).

The chain employs TRBV7-3 and TRBJ2-2; 9 bases are a match to TRBD1. Germline-derived CDR1 and CDR2 are SGHTA and FQGTGA. V shed 5 bases and J 6 bases; nucleotides not matched to a gene: 10. This CDR3 has 16 residues. Here the CDR3 reads CASSASGTGIPGELFF. CDR3 nucleotides: TGTGCCAGCAGCGCCTCCGGGACAGGGATTCCCGGGGAGCTGTTTTTT.

The chain recombines TRBV19 with TRBJ2-1, with D tentatively TRBD1 (6 bases). V gave up 7 bases and J gave up 6 bases, with 10 bases separating them. Per the germline V gene, CDR1 is LNHDA and CDR2 is SQIVND (reference sequence). The CDR3 loop spans 12 amino acids. The CDR3 protein is CASTGQFNEQFF. The CDR3 DNA reads as TGTGCCAGTACCGGACAGTTCAATGAGCAGTTCTTC.

V gene TRBV19 combines with J gene TRBJ1-3; D not certain. Deletions cut 2 bases from V and 0 bases from J, with 5 bases between. This CDR3 spans 14 amino acids. Germline CDR1 LNHDA, CDR2 SQIVND (reference sequence). Here the CDR3 reads CASSIQSSGNTIYF. The CDR3, as DNA: TGTGCCAGTAGTATACAGAGCTCTGGAAACACCATATATTTT.

The chain combines TRBV19 with TRBJ2-2; possibly TRBD1 for D (6 bases). Germline CDR1 LNHDA, CDR2 SQIVND (reference sequence). The CDR3 contains 13 residues. V was pared by 11 bases and J by 2 bases, with 12 bases between. In DNA form, the CDR3 reads TGTGCCTGCCGGACAGACAACACCGGGGAGCTGTTTTTT. It translates to CACRTDNTGELFF.

CDR3 region: CASLWIGRGRDYYEQYF. DNA of the CDR3: TGTGCCAGCCTTTGGATTGGGAGGGGGCGCGATTATTACGAGCAGTACTTC. V is TRBV2 and J is TRBJ2-7; the D call may be TRBD1 or TRBD2 (7 bases each). Trimming removed 8 bases from V and 4 bases from J, with 27 bases in between. Germline V gene data show CDR1 as SNHLY and CDR2 as FYNNEI. CDR3 length: 17 residues.

The chain is built from TRBV28 and TRBJ2-7; the match to TRBD2 covers 7 bases. In germline, CDR1 is MDHEN, CDR2 SYDVKM. V lost 5 bases and J lost 2; bases outside the gene matches: 6. The CDR3 covers 14 residues. The chain's CDR3 is CASSLLSGAYEQYF. For the CDR3, the DNA is TGTGCCAGCAGTCTGTTGAGCGGGGCCTACGAGCAGTACTTC.